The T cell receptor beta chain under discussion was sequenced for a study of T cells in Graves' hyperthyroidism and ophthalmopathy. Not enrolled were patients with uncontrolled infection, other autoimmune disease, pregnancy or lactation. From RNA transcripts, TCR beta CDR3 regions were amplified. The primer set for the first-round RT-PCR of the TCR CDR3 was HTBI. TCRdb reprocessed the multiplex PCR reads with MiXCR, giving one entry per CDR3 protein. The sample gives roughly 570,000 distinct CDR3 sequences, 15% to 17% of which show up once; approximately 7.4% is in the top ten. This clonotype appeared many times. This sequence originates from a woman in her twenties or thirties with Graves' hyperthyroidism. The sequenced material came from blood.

In nucleotides, the CDR3 is TGCAGTGTCCAACCAGTCCCTAGCGGGGGCGATACGCAGTATTTT. It is translated as CSVQPVPSGGDTQYF. The V gene is TRBV20-1, the J gene TRBJ2-3, with TRBD2 matching 10 bases. The CDR3 consists of 15 residues. Germline values: CDR1 DFQATT, CDR2 SNEGSKA (reference sequence). V trimming: 7 bases; J trimming: 6 bases; junction bases outside the gene matches: 13.